This TCR beta chain was obtained from a study of T cell responses to AZD1222 COVID-19 vaccine. Regarding this clone: Its antigen is still unknown.

General study points: The donor cohort was predominantly white British with a female majority, and clonal diversity may have been underestimated. Compared with day 0, the breadth and depth of the Spike-specific TCR repertoire rose significantly after two doses of AZD1222. Reportedly, close to half of spike-specific TCRs are directed against unmutated variant regions.

Using immunoSEQ multiplex PCR, the repertoire was profiled, and TCRdb retains in-frame clones only, with some absent. This sample has 95,000 or so clones, with about nine tenths found just once. The germline gives CDR1 SGHKS, CDR2 YYEKEE (reference sequence). The CDR3 covers 16 residues. Trimming removed 4 bases at V and 0 bases at J, with 11 bases between. The TCR comes from an adult in good health. The sequenced sample was peripheral blood, obtained on day 0 of MenACWY control vaccination. The V call is TRBV5-5, the J call TRBJ1-6; D is ambiguous. CDR3: CASSIDLSSYNSPLHF. The CDR3 DNA follows: TGTGCCAGCAGCATTGACCTTAGCTCCTATAATTCACCCCTCCACTTT. Drawing the rest from reference TRBV5-5 and TRBJ1-6, the complete variable domain is DAGVTQSPTHLIKTRGQQVTLRCSPISGHKSVSWYQQVLGQGPQFIFQYYEKEERGRGNFPDRFSARQFPNYSSELNVNALLLGDSALYLCASSIDLSSYNSPLHFGNGTRLTVT.